The rows below give T cell receptor beta chains drawn from one sample of a study of molecular identifiers for immune sequencing clone quantification. TCRdb fed the PCR reads into MiXCR, producing one record per CDR3 protein. Found here are under 15,000 distinct CDR3 sequences, under 20% of them singletons; the top ten hold under 1.5%. Sequences were obtained from naive CD8+ T cells from blood, with Jurkat cell RNA spiked in. These receptors originate from a human donor in good health. Some libraries in this study had Jurkat cell RNA spiked in. Both conserved end residues are part of each CDR3. D genes are given only for firm matches. The size entry is marked missing in some rows and otherwise reads once, few, many or a size class.

abundance: many
d_gene: -
v_gene: TRBV7-3
j_gene: TRBJ2-2
CDR3nt: TGTGCCAGCAGCCCAGGGGGACTGTACACCGGGGAGCTGTTTTTT
CDR3aa: CASSPGGLYTGELFF

abundance: -
d_gene: -
v_gene: TRBV6-6
j_gene: TRBJ2-3
CDR3nt: TGTGCCAGCAGCCCCCTCCGCAGACCCACAGATACGCAGTATTTT
CDR3aa: CASSPLRRPTDTQYF

abundance: many
d_gene: -
v_gene: TRBV7-9
j_gene: TRBJ1-2
CDR3nt: TGTGCCAGCAGCTTAAGTTCCGTGGCCGGCTACACCTTC
CDR3aa: CASSLSSVAGYTF

abundance: medium-sized
d_gene: TRBD1
v_gene: TRBV4-1
j_gene: TRBJ2-3
CDR3nt: TGCGCCAGCAGCCAGTCGCCCGGGACAGGTCATACGCAGTATTTT
CDR3aa: CASSQSPGTGHTQYF

abundance: medium-sized
d_gene: TRBD1
v_gene: TRBV7-2
j_gene: TRBJ2-3
CDR3nt: TGTGCCAGCAGCTTAATCGCAGGGGGCTTCGCAGATACGCAGTATTTT
CDR3aa: CASSLIAGGFADTQYF

abundance: medium-sized
d_gene: -
v_gene: TRBV4-2
j_gene: TRBJ2-2
CDR3nt: TGTGCCAGCAGCCAAGGGAGGAGTGTGAACACCGGGGAGCTGTTTTTT
CDR3aa: CASSQGRSVNTGELFF

abundance: many
d_gene: TRBD2
v_gene: TRBV12-3/TRBV12-4
j_gene: TRBJ2-3
CDR3nt: TGTGCCAGCACCGATTATCGTAGGGGAGGGAAAAACGGCTGCACAGATACGCAGTATTTT
CDR3aa: CASTDYRRGGKNGCTDTQYF

abundance: few
d_gene: TRBD2
v_gene: TRBV24-1
j_gene: TRBJ2-2
CDR3nt: TGTGCCACCCATTCATCCGGGACAGGGGGACTAGCGGGAGAGGTGGCGAACACCGGGGAGCTGTTTTTT
CDR3aa: CATHSSGTGGLAGEVANTGELFF

abundance: medium-sized
d_gene: -
v_gene: TRBV7-9
j_gene: TRBJ1-1
CDR3nt: TGTGCCAGCAGTAATAGGGTTCTGAACACTGAAGCTTTCTTT
CDR3aa: CASSNRVLNTEAFF

abundance: many
d_gene: TRBD1
v_gene: TRBV7-9
j_gene: TRBJ1-5
CDR3nt: TGTGCCAGCAGCACTGGACAGGGCTTGCCCCAGCATTTT
CDR3aa: CASSTGQGLPQHF

abundance: medium-sized
d_gene: TRBD2
v_gene: TRBV20-1
j_gene: TRBJ2-1
CDR3nt: TGCAGTGCCAAACATACTAGCGCGTATGAGCAGTTCTTC
CDR3aa: CSAKHTSAYEQFF

abundance: few
d_gene: -
v_gene: TRBV6-2/TRBV6-3
j_gene: TRBJ2-7
CDR3nt: TGTGCCAGCAGTTACTTAAGGGTCAGCTACGAGCAGTACTTC
CDR3aa: CASSYLRVSYEQYF

abundance: -
d_gene: -
v_gene: TRBV7-9
j_gene: TRBJ1-1
CDR3nt: TGTGCCAGCAGCGGGCGGAGCACCGAAGCTCTCTTT
CDR3aa: CASSGRSTEALF

abundance: many
d_gene: -
v_gene: TRBV11-2
j_gene: TRBJ1-1
CDR3nt: TGTGCCAGCAGCTTGCAGGGGTACACTGAAGCTTTCTTT
CDR3aa: CASSLQGYTEAFF

abundance: medium-sized
d_gene: -
v_gene: TRBV7-9
j_gene: TRBJ2-7
CDR3nt: TGTGCCAGCAGCTTAAGTCTGGCCGGCTCCTACGAGCAGTACTTC
CDR3aa: CASSLSLAGSYEQYF

abundance: -
d_gene: -
v_gene: TRBV19
j_gene: TRBJ1-1
CDR3nt: TGTGCCAGTAGTATGGTCGGGACCGAAGCTTTCTTT
CDR3aa: CASSMVGTEAFF

abundance: once
d_gene: TRBD2
v_gene: TRBV20-1
j_gene: TRBJ2-1
CDR3nt: TGCAGTGCTAGACCGTGGACTAGCGGGAACAATGAGCAGTTCTTC
CDR3aa: CSARPWTSGNNEQFF

abundance: many
d_gene: TRBD1
v_gene: TRBV9
j_gene: TRBJ2-5
CDR3nt: TGTGCCAGCAGCGCCGCCCAGTCTGGACAGGAAGAGACCCAGTACTTC
CDR3aa: CASSAAQSGQEETQYF

abundance: many
d_gene: -
v_gene: TRBV15
j_gene: TRBJ2-7
CDR3nt: TGTGCCACCAGCAGAGGATTTGAGGGGCCCACCTACGAGCAGTACTTC
CDR3aa: CATSRGFEGPTYEQYF

abundance: -
d_gene: -
v_gene: TRBV4-2
j_gene: TRBJ2-2
CDR3nt: TGTGCCAGCAGCCAGCCGAACACAGGGAAGTACTACACCGGGGAGCTGTTTTTT
CDR3aa: CASSQPNTGKYYTGELFF

abundance: many
d_gene: -
v_gene: TRBV4-1
j_gene: TRBJ2-1
CDR3nt: TGCGCCACCAAGGACCGGGGTACAGATGAGCAGTTCTTC
CDR3aa: CATKDRGTDEQFF

abundance: -
d_gene: TRBD2
v_gene: TRBV28
j_gene: TRBJ2-1
CDR3nt: TGTGCCAGCAGTACAAAGCGGGAGGGCCCATCCAATGAGCAGTTCTTC
CDR3aa: CASSTKREGPSNEQFF

abundance: many
d_gene: TRBD1
v_gene: TRBV27
j_gene: TRBJ1-5
CDR3nt: TGTGCCAGCAGTTTAGGGACAGGGCTAAGCAATCAGCCCCAGCATTTT
CDR3aa: CASSLGTGLSNQPQHF

abundance: many
d_gene: TRBD1
v_gene: TRBV7-9
j_gene: TRBJ2-2
CDR3nt: TGTGCCAGCAGCGACAAAGGGACAGGGCTCAACACCGGGGAGCTGTTTTTT
CDR3aa: CASSDKGTGLNTGELFF

abundance: many
d_gene: TRBD2
v_gene: TRBV27
j_gene: TRBJ2-3
CDR3nt: TGTGCCAGCAGTTCGCTAGCGGGAATCACAGATACGCAGTATTTT
CDR3aa: CASSSLAGITDTQYF

abundance: few
d_gene: -
v_gene: TRBV7-3
j_gene: TRBJ2-2
CDR3nt: TGTGCCAGCAGCGCATTGTCGGGCACCGGGGAGCTGTTTTTT
CDR3aa: CASSALSGTGELFF

abundance: medium-sized
d_gene: -
v_gene: TRBV2
j_gene: TRBJ1-2
CDR3nt: TGTGCCTCACAACAGGTGGGAGACTATGGCTACACCTTC
CDR3aa: CASQQVGDYGYTF

abundance: medium-sized
d_gene: TRBD2
v_gene: TRBV29-1
j_gene: TRBJ2-3
CDR3nt: TGCAGCGTTGAGAGCGGGAGCGTTAGCACAGATACGCAGTATTTT
CDR3aa: CSVESGSVSTDTQYF

abundance: medium-sized
d_gene: TRBD1
v_gene: TRBV4-2
j_gene: TRBJ2-5
CDR3nt: TGTGCCAGCAGCCAAGAAGGACAGGGGGAAGGGACCCAGTACTTC
CDR3aa: CASSQEGQGEGTQYF

abundance: -
d_gene: -
v_gene: TRBV19
j_gene: TRBJ1-5
CDR3nt: TGTGCCAGTACCAAGAGGGAATCTTATAGCAATCAGCCCCAGCATTTT
CDR3aa: CASTKRESYSNQPQHF

abundance: many
d_gene: TRBD2
v_gene: TRBV20-1
j_gene: TRBJ2-3
CDR3nt: TGCAGTGCTAGAGAGAAAATAGCGGGAAGGACAGATACGCAGTATTTT
CDR3aa: CSAREKIAGRTDTQYF

abundance: medium-sized
d_gene: TRBD2
v_gene: TRBV12-3/TRBV12-4
j_gene: TRBJ2-3
CDR3nt: TGTGCCAGCAGTCTTCTTGCGGGAGCAGCCGATACGCAGTATTTT
CDR3aa: CASSLLAGAADTQYF

abundance: many
d_gene: -
v_gene: TRBV6-4
j_gene: TRBJ2-1
CDR3nt: TGTGCCAGCAAGGAGTATGGCGGCCACTCCTACAATGAGCAGTTCTTC
CDR3aa: CASKEYGGHSYNEQFF

abundance: medium-sized
d_gene: -
v_gene: TRBV24-1
j_gene: TRBJ2-2
CDR3nt: TGTGCCACCAGTGATTTGCATGACGGGAGGAACACCGGGGAGCTGTTTTTT
CDR3aa: CATSDLHDGRNTGELFF

abundance: medium-sized
d_gene: -
v_gene: TRBV29-1
j_gene: TRBJ2-4
CDR3nt: TGCAGCGTTGAGGCCGCAGGGACAAAAAACATTCAGTACTTC
CDR3aa: CSVEAAGTKNIQYF

abundance: many
d_gene: TRBD1
v_gene: TRBV28
j_gene: TRBJ1-5
CDR3nt: TGTGCCAGCAGTATCAACAGGGGGAGCAATCAGCCCCAGCATTTT
CDR3aa: CASSINRGSNQPQHF

abundance: medium-sized
d_gene: TRBD1
v_gene: TRBV24-1
j_gene: TRBJ2-2
CDR3nt: TGTGCCACCAGTGATTTGCCAGGGGGCGCTGGCGGGGAGCTGTTTTTT
CDR3aa: CATSDLPGGAGGELFF

abundance: medium-sized
d_gene: -
v_gene: TRBV27
j_gene: TRBJ2-3
CDR3nt: TGTGCCAGCACTCGAGGCAGAGCCACAGATACGCAGTATTTT
CDR3aa: CASTRGRATDTQYF

abundance: many
d_gene: TRBD1
v_gene: TRBV12-3/TRBV12-4
j_gene: TRBJ2-2
CDR3nt: TGTGCCAGCAACATAGGGACAGCAAGGACGAACACCGGGGAGCTGTTTTTT
CDR3aa: CASNIGTARTNTGELFF

abundance: many
d_gene: -
v_gene: TRBV27
j_gene: TRBJ2-7
CDR3nt: TGTGCCAGCAGTGAAAGGGGTGACGAGCAGTACTTC
CDR3aa: CASSERGDEQYF

abundance: many
d_gene: -
v_gene: TRBV5-4
j_gene: TRBJ2-3
CDR3nt: TGTGCCAGCAGCTTGGGAGGTGGGGCAGATACGCAGTATTTT
CDR3aa: CASSLGGGADTQYF

abundance: -
d_gene: -
v_gene: TRBV5-1
j_gene: TRBJ2-7
CDR3nt: TGCGCCAGCAGCCATCACCGGGGTCTCGCTGGCGAGCAGTACTTC
CDR3aa: CASSHHRGLAGEQYF

abundance: many
d_gene: -
v_gene: TRBV7-2
j_gene: TRBJ2-1
CDR3nt: TGTGCCAGCAGCTTAGACGGGCGGTCGGCCTCCAATGAGCAGTTCTTC
CDR3aa: CASSLDGRSASNEQFF

abundance: -
d_gene: TRBD2
v_gene: TRBV6-5
j_gene: TRBJ2-6
CDR3nt: TGTGCCAGCGGACCTAGCGGGAGGGACTCTGGGGCCAACGTCCTGACTTTC
CDR3aa: CASGPSGRDSGANVLTF

abundance: medium-sized
d_gene: TRBD1
v_gene: TRBV4-1
j_gene: TRBJ1-5
CDR3nt: TGCGCCAGCAGCCAGTCCGCGGGACAGGGGTATAGGGGCAATCAGCCCCAGCATTTT
CDR3aa: CASSQSAGQGYRGNQPQHF

abundance: many
d_gene: TRBD2
v_gene: TRBV15
j_gene: TRBJ2-3
CDR3nt: TGTGCCACCAGCAGGGTCCTTGTCCCGGGGGGAGGGCCTCATACGCAGTATTTT
CDR3aa: CATSRVLVPGGGPHTQYF

abundance: many
d_gene: -
v_gene: TRBV11-2
j_gene: TRBJ1-1
CDR3nt: TGTGCCAGCAGCGCGGGTTCTGAAGCTTTCTTT
CDR3aa: CASSAGSEAFF

abundance: medium-sized
d_gene: -
v_gene: TRBV20-1
j_gene: TRBJ2-3
CDR3nt: TGCAGTGCTAGAGATAATTGGGTCGCAGATACGCAGTATTTT
CDR3aa: CSARDNWVADTQYF

abundance: medium-sized
d_gene: TRBD2
v_gene: TRBV4-2
j_gene: TRBJ2-1
CDR3nt: TGTGCCAGCAGCCAAGATCACGTAACTAGCGAGACTAATGAGCAGTTCTTC
CDR3aa: CASSQDHVTSETNEQFF

abundance: many
d_gene: TRBD2
v_gene: TRBV20-1
j_gene: TRBJ2-2
CDR3nt: TGCAGTGCTAGAGGTCTAGCGGGGAACACCGGGGAGCTGTTTTTT
CDR3aa: CSARGLAGNTGELFF

abundance: medium-sized
d_gene: -
v_gene: TRBV7-6
j_gene: TRBJ2-3
CDR3nt: TGTGCCAGCAGCTTCCGCGGGCAGCTCACAGATACGCAGTATTTT
CDR3aa: CASSFRGQLTDTQYF

abundance: many
d_gene: -
v_gene: TRBV6-6
j_gene: TRBJ1-2
CDR3nt: TGTGCCAGCAGTTACTCAAGGAGGGAGGGCGGCTATGGCTACACCTTC
CDR3aa: CASSYSRREGGYGYTF

abundance: many
d_gene: -
v_gene: TRBV11-3
j_gene: TRBJ2-1
CDR3nt: TGTGCCAGCAGCTTAGCGGGGAATGAGCAGTTCTTC
CDR3aa: CASSLAGNEQFF

abundance: medium-sized
d_gene: -
v_gene: TRBV7-2
j_gene: TRBJ2-1
CDR3nt: TGTGCCAGCAGCTTAGGAGGGCCCTTAAGCTCCTACAATGAGCAGTTCTTC
CDR3aa: CASSLGGPLSSYNEQFF

abundance: once
d_gene: -
v_gene: TRBV7-9
j_gene: TRBJ1-2
CDR3nt: TGTGCCAGCAGCTTAGGACGAGAGCAACAGCACCCATATGGCTACACCTTC
CDR3aa: CASSLGREQQHPYGYTF

abundance: -
d_gene: TRBD1
v_gene: TRBV19
j_gene: TRBJ1-5
CDR3nt: TGTGCCAGTACTACGGGAAGGGCAGGGGGCGGCGAACAGCCCCAGCATTTT
CDR3aa: CASTTGRAGGGEQPQHF

abundance: -
d_gene: -
v_gene: TRBV7-8
j_gene: TRBJ2-7
CDR3nt: TGTGCCAGCAGCAAAGGGCCGACCTACGTGCAGTACTTC
CDR3aa: CASSKGPTYVQYF

abundance: many
d_gene: TRBD1
v_gene: TRBV29-1
j_gene: TRBJ2-7
CDR3nt: TGCAGCGTTGAGGACAGGGGGAACGAGCAGTACTTC
CDR3aa: CSVEDRGNEQYF

abundance: many
d_gene: -
v_gene: TRBV27
j_gene: TRBJ2-7
CDR3nt: TGTGCCAGCGGACCGGGCCTTAGCTCCTACGAGCAGTACTTC
CDR3aa: CASGPGLSSYEQYF